This TCR beta chain was obtained from a study of T cells in Graves' hyperthyroidism and ophthalmopathy. V lost 5 bases and J lost 5; bases outside the gene matches: 2. CDR1 SEHNR and CDR2 FQNEAQ come from the germline V gene (reference sequence). This CDR3 contains 14 residues. Amplification of TCR beta CDR3 regions was performed using RNA transcripts as template. In the first-round RT-PCR of the TCR CDR3, the HTBI primer set was used. TCRdb recomputed calls from the multiplex PCR reads with MiXCR, one row per CDR3 protein. Of about 700,000 distinct CDR3 sequences detected, roughly 15% appear once; the ten largest clones hold roughly 10%. Of note for this clonotype: A much larger clone differs from this one at a single base, so this may be a read error.

The chain joins TRBV7-9 to TRBJ2-1; TRBD1 matches at 11 bases. Sequenced sample: blood. This receptor was taken from a woman between 18 and 29 years old with Graves' hyperthyroidism. The CDR3, as DNA: TGTGCCAGCAGCCGGGACAGGGGGAACAATGAGCAGTTCTTC. Protein: CASSRDRGNNEQFF.